The rows below give T cell receptor beta chains drawn from one sample of a study of T cell responses to AZD1222 COVID-19 vaccine. Only in-frame clones appear in the TCRdb table, and some are missing; sequencing was by immunoSEQ multiplex PCR. The sample includes 150,000 to 200,000 clones, over 90% of them seen just once. The sequencing used peripheral blood, collected on day 0 of AZD1222 vaccination. These receptors all stem from an adult in good health. Each CDR3 is given with its conserved first and last residue. The D gene is left open where the match is weak. Clone size appears in some rows only: once, few, many, or a class for an expanded clone.

cdr3_nt cdr3_aa j_call v_call d_call clone_size
TGTGCCAGCAGCTTGGGGACAGGGGTTGGGAGAAAACTGTTTTTT CASSLGTGVGRKLFF TRBJ1-4 TRBV5-8 TRBD1 .
TGTGCCAGCAGCTTACGCAGGGGACGGAATTCACCCCTCCACTTT CASSLRRGRNSPLHF TRBJ1-6 TRBV13 . few
TGTGCCAGCAGTTACTCCCCGGGACGCCGGGAGACCCAGTACTTC CASSYSPGRRETQYF TRBJ2-5 TRBV6-5 . .
TGTGCCAGCAGCCATCAACAGGGCGCACCAATGAACACTGAAGCTTTCTTT CASSHQQGAPMNTEAFF TRBJ1-1 TRBV3-1/TRBV3-2 . .
TGTGCCACCAGGAGCGTGGGTGCTAACACTGAAGCTTTCTTT CATRSVGANTEAFF TRBJ1-1 TRBV24-1 . .
TGTGCCAGCAGCCCCAGGGACAGGACCCACTATGGCTACACCTTC CASSPRDRTHYGYTF TRBJ1-2 TRBV3-1/TRBV3-2 TRBD1 .
TGCGCCAGCAGTAGGACAGGGGCCGGGGAGCAGTACTTC CASSRTGAGEQYF TRBJ2-7 TRBV10-2 TRBD1 few
TGTGCCTGGAGTGTACGGCAGGGATCTGGTAGTCAGCCCCAGCATTTT CAWSVRQGSGSQPQHF TRBJ1-5 TRBV30 . .
TGTGCCAGCAGCTTAGGACAGGTGGGCCTTGACGAGCAGTACTTC CASSLGQVGLDEQYF TRBJ2-7 TRBV7-2 . .
TGTGCCAGCTATTTAGGGTATGACACTGAAGCTTTCTTT CASYLGYDTEAFF TRBJ1-1 TRBV2 . .
TGTGCCAGCAGTGTATCCGGGACAGGTCGAATATTTAACTATGGCTACACCTTC CASSVSGTGRIFNYGYTF TRBJ1-2 TRBV2 TRBD1 .
TGTGCCTGGAGACGTTTAAACACTGAAGCTTTCTTT CAWRRLNTEAFF TRBJ1-1 TRBV30 . .
TGTGCCAGCAGCCAACGGGGCCAGTCCTACGAGCAGTACTTC CASSQRGQSYEQYF TRBJ2-7 TRBV3-1/TRBV3-2 . .
TGCGCCAGCAGCCCCCTTCTACCCAGACTAGCGGGCGAGAGCTCCTACAATGAGCAGTTCTTC CASSPLLPRLAGESSYNEQFF TRBJ2-1 TRBV4-1 TRBD2 .
TGTGCCAGCAGATGGGCGCAGACGAACACTGAAGCTTTCTTT CASRWAQTNTEAFF TRBJ1-1 TRBV6-5 . .
TGCGCCAGCAGCTTGGATAAGTCAAGGGACACTGAAGCTTTCTTT CASSLDKSRDTEAFF TRBJ1-1 TRBV5-1 . .
TGTGCCAGTAGTATAGACGGGACAGGGGTCTTCAATCAGCCCCAGCATTTT CASSIDGTGVFNQPQHF TRBJ1-5 TRBV19 TRBD1 .